The rows below give T cell receptor beta chains drawn from one sample of a study of T cell repertoires in cytomegalovirus infection. TCRdb redid the calling of the reads with MiXCR, one entry per CDR3 protein. The table includes around 740,000 distinct CDR3 sequences, less than 40% detected once. Sequenced input: PBMCs. These receptors were obtained from a human donor in good health (CMV status not recorded). Some clones in this sample may be carry-over from other donors' samples. The CDR3 runs from the conserved cysteine through the conserved F or W. A D gene is named only where the DNA matches it firmly. Clone sizes are given selectively: once, few, many, or a class where the clone is expanded.

size	V	J	D	DNA	CDR3
few	TRBV6-5	TRBJ1-1	NA	TGTGCCAGCAGTTACGGGTCGTACTCGCGAACTGAAGCTTTCTTT	CASSYGSYSRTEAFF
NA	TRBV20-1	TRBJ1-5	NA	TGCAGTGCTAGAGATGAGTCCCTGGGGGTGGGAAGTCAGCCCCAGCATTTT	CSARDESLGVGSQPQHF
NA	TRBV6-1	TRBJ1-6	TRBD1	TGTGCCAGCAGTATTACAGGGGGGTATGGGTCACCCCTCCACTTT	CASSITGGYGSPLHF
many	TRBV7-8	TRBJ1-1	TRBD1	TGTGCCAGCAGCGTCGGACAGGGGAGAACTGAAGCTTTCTTT	CASSVGQGRTEAFF
NA	TRBV6-1	TRBJ2-1	NA	TGTGCCAGAAGTGAAACCGAGACGGGCCAGTTCTTC	CARSETETGQFF
NA	TRBV19	TRBJ2-3	TRBD2	TGTGCCAGTAGTCGGGCTAGCGGACGCACAGATACGCAGTATTTT	CASSRASGRTDTQYF
NA	TRBV11-1	TRBJ1-2	NA	TGTGCCAGCAGCTCCGGCCCCGTTTACACCTTC	CASSSGPVYTF
few	TRBV2	TRBJ2-7	NA	TGTGCCAGCAAGGGGGACGCCTACGAGCAGTACTTC	CASKGDAYEQYF
NA	TRBV20-1	TRBJ1-1	NA	TGCAGTGCTCGTCGGCCGAGACTCGGGGCCAGGGGAGCTTTCTTT	CSARRPRLGARGAFF
NA	TRBV27	TRBJ1-1	TRBD1	TGTGTCAGCAGTCTTAGAACAGGGGGGGAGACTGAAGCTTTCTTT	CVSSLRTGGETEAFF
many	TRBV7-8	TRBJ2-3	NA	TGTGCCAGCAGCTTTGGGACCAGTCTCACAGATACGCAGTATTTT	CASSFGTSLTDTQYF
NA	TRBV19	TRBJ1-5	NA	TGTGCCAGTAGTATAGGTAGGGGCTATAGCAATCAGCCCCAGCATTTT	CASSIGRGYSNQPQHF
NA	TRBV7-6	TRBJ2-7	NA	TGTGCCAGCAGCTCAACGCCCGTTACAGAGTCCTACGAGCAGTACTTC	CASSSTPVTESYEQYF
NA	TRBV7-8	TRBJ2-5	NA	TGTGCCAGCAGCCGAGGGTTGTCTTTTGGGGGGCTCGGGGAGACCCAGTACTTC	CASSRGLSFGGLGETQYF
many	TRBV7-6	TRBJ1-6	NA	TGTGCCAGCAGCTTGGACGGGTCCTCACCCCTCCACTTT	CASSLDGSSPLHF
few	TRBV5-5	TRBJ1-5	NA	TGTGCCAGCAGCTTGGAGACAGGTAGATATCAGCCCCAGCATTTT	CASSLETGRYQPQHF
few	TRBV6-5	TRBJ1-1	TRBD1	TGTGCCAGCAGTTGGACAGGGGCGGCTGAAGCTTTCTTT	CASSWTGAAEAFF
NA	TRBV28	TRBJ1-2	NA	TGTGCCAGCAGTCTTCTTGGGACGGATTATGGCTACACCTTC	CASSLLGTDYGYTF
NA	TRBV30	TRBJ2-3	TRBD1	TGTGCCCGGACAGGAAGCACAGATACGCAGTATTTT	CARTGSTDTQYF
NA	TRBV27	TRBJ2-7	TRBD2	TGTGCCAGCAGTCCCGGGACTAGCGGGACCCACGAGCAGTACTTC	CASSPGTSGTHEQYF
once	TRBV6-1	TRBJ2-7	TRBD1	TGTGCCAGCAGACATACAGGGGGTTTCTACGAGCAGTACTTC	CASRHTGGFYEQYF
NA	TRBV6-5	TRBJ1-1	NA	TGTGCCAGCAGTTACTCTGAGACAGTGAACACTGAAGCTTTCTTT	CASSYSETVNTEAFF
few	TRBV7-8	TRBJ1-6	TRBD1	TGTGCCAGCAGCTCTAGGGACAGGAGGGATTCACCCCTCCACTTT	CASSSRDRRDSPLHF
few	TRBV28	TRBJ2-3	TRBD2	TGTGCCAGTGGGAGGAGCGGGAGCCTCGCGGATACGCAGTATTTT	CASGRSGSLADTQYF
NA	TRBV9	TRBJ1-1	NA	TGTGCCAGCAGTGACTCCGGGCAGATGAACACTGAAGCTTTCTTT	CASSDSGQMNTEAFF
NA	TRBV20-1	TRBJ2-7	NA	TGCAGTGCTAGGATAAAACCGGGACGGAGTGTCGAGCAGTACTTC	CSARIKPGRSVEQYF
NA	TRBV12-3/TRBV12-4	TRBJ1-2	TRBD1	TGTGCCCGCAGTTTAGGGGGCCCCTTTGGCTACACCTTC	CARSLGGPFGYTF
few	TRBV19	TRBJ1-2	TRBD1	TGTGCCAGTACGTGGGACAGGGAAGGAGCGGACTATGGCTACACCTTC	CASTWDREGADYGYTF
many	TRBV28	TRBJ1-4	NA	TGTGCCAGCAGCCCCGGACACAAGGGTGAAAAACTGTTTTTT	CASSPGHKGEKLFF
few	TRBV4-2	TRBJ2-1	NA	TGTGCCAGCAGCTCCGGGACGATCAATGAGCAGTTCTTC	CASSSGTINEQFF
NA	TRBV7-2	TRBJ2-4	TRBD1	TGTGACAGCAGCTTTAGACAGGGGGACATTCATTACTTC	CDSSFRQGDIHYF
NA	TRBV6-5	TRBJ2-1	NA	TGTGCCAGCAGTCATACTAGCGAGCAGTTCTTC	CASSHTSEQFF
few	TRBV28	TRBJ1-5	TRBD1	TGTGCCAGCAGTTACGTTCAGGGGGTCATAGGCAATCAGCCCCAGCATTTT	CASSYVQGVIGNQPQHF
NA	TRBV6-1	TRBJ2-1	NA	TGTGCCAGCAGTGAAGCGCAGGGGCGGAATGAGCAGTTCTTC	CASSEAQGRNEQFF
NA	TRBV11-2	TRBJ2-5	NA	TGTGCCAGCAGCTTAGGGATAGGTAGAGGCCAAGAGACCCAGTACTTC	CASSLGIGRGQETQYF